The entry below describes one T cell receptor (beta chain). The sample is drawn from a study of cytomegalovirus exposure and HLA in healthy donors. The CDR3 is 16 amino acids. In germline, CDR1 is LGHNT, CDR2 FRNRAP. J lost 2 bases, V lost 1 base, and 6 bases had no gene match. Researchers ran the PCR with 60 Vbeta and 13 Jbeta primers. Clones were read by immunoSEQ multiplex PCR, and TCRdb kept only the in-frame ones, dropping some. The data contain about 150,000 clones, around a tenth of them singletons. This chain uses TRBV12-5 with TRBJ2-7; 9 bases align to TRBD2. This receptor was identified in a male donor in good health and CMV-seronegative. The sequenced material came from PBMCs. The CDR3: CASGLDLAGPAYEQYF. The CDR3 region has the DNA TGTGCTAGTGGTTTGGACCTAGCGGGGCCAGCCTACGAGCAGTACTTC.